This T cell receptor beta chain was captured by sequencing in a study of shared clonotypes between healthy human individuals. Using immunoSEQ multiplex PCR, the repertoire was profiled, and TCRdb retains in-frame clones only, with some absent. The sample contains roughly 2.1 million clones, roughly 91% of which appear only once. Terminally differentiated effector memory CD45RA+ cells were left out of the naive CD8 fraction, which was CD45RO-negative and positively selected for CCR7. J was trimmed by 6 bases and V by 5 bases; bases with no gene match: 2. Germline loops: CDR1 MNHEY, CDR2 SVGAGI. This CDR3 has 13 residues.

This sequence originates from a young man in good health. Some clones in this sample may be carry-over from other donors' samples. Sequencing was done on a sample of naive CD8+ T cells from PBMCs. This chain uses TRBV6-5 with TRBJ2-3; 10 bases agree with TRBD1. For the CDR3, the DNA is TGTGCCAGCAGTGACAGGGGGCCGGATACGCAGTATTTT. Its translation is CASSDRGPDTQYF.